A single TCR beta chain is shown here with its context. The sample comes from a study of CD8 T cells in ankylosing spondylitis. TCRdb reprocessed the 5' RACE reads via MiXCR and lists one record per CDR3 protein. Among approximately 140,000 distinct CDR3 sequences listed, 40% to 50% were seen once. The CDR3 runs 16 residues. The ends were cut back, 5 bases at V and 3 bases at J, with 19 bases in the middle. Sequenced material: synovial fluid, either unsorted or a sorted T cell fraction (not recorded which). The source of this sequence is a male donor with ankylosing spondylitis. The genes are TRBV12-3 or TRBV12-4 and TRBJ1-1; D possibly corresponds to TRBD1 (5 bases). The CDR3 sequence: CASSRRAWAGHTEAFF. In DNA, the CDR3 is TGTGCCAGCAGTCGACGGGCCTGGGCGGGGCACACTGAAGCTTTCTTT.